These T cell receptor beta chains were read from a single sample in a study of T cell responses to AZD1222 COVID-19 vaccine. Assay: immunoSEQ multiplex PCR; the TCRdb copy retains only in-frame clones and omits some. The sample records more than 120,000 clones, roughly 87% being singletons. The source material was peripheral blood, sampled 28 days after the second AZD1222 dose. These receptors all come from an adult who received the AZD1222 COVID-19 vaccine. CDR3s include the opening cysteine and the closing phenylalanine or tryptophan. A D gene is named only where the DNA matches it firmly.

TRBV30	TRBJ1-1	.	CAWTETDYLNTEAFF
TRBV20-1	TRBJ1-1	.	CSASRGAGNTEAFF
TRBV28	TRBJ1-2	.	CASSFRPGRDLANYGYTF
TRBV6-5	TRBJ1-1	TRBD1	CASSYRTGGTEAFF
TRBV30	TRBJ1-5	TRBD1	CAWSVPGGDSQPQHF
TRBV7-2	TRBJ1-3	.	CASSLVAPPSGNTIYF
TRBV27	TRBJ2-2	TRBD2	CASSLLAGVGTGELFF
TRBV18	TRBJ1-1	TRBD1	CASKPPGQAMNTEAFF
TRBV5-8	TRBJ1-2	.	CASSAGTGAGYTF
TRBV11-2	TRBJ1-6	.	CASSSFLGPRDKGSPLHF
TRBV18	TRBJ1-2	.	CASSPPAFAGGYTF